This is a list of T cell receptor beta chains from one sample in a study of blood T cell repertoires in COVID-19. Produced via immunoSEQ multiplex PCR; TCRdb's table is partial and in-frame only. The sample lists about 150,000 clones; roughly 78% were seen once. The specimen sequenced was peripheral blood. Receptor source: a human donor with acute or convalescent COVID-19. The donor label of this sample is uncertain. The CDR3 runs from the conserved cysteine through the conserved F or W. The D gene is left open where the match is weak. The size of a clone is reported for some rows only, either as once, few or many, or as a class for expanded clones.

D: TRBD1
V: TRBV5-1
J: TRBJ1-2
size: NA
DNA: TGCGCCAGCAGCTTGAGCCAGGGGGTCTACACCTTC
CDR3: CASSLSQGVYTF

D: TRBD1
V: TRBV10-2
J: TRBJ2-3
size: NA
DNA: TGCGCCAGCGGACCGGGACAGCCCACAGATACGCAGTATTTT
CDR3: CASGPGQPTDTQYF

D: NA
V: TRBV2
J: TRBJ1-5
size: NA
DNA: TGTGCCAGCAGTGAAGGGGGGGGTCAGCCCCAGCATTTT
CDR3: CASSEGGGQPQHF

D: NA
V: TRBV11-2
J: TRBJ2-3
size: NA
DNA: TGTGCCAGCAGCTTAAACTCCGGGCGGGGAGATACGCAGTATTTT
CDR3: CASSLNSGRGDTQYF

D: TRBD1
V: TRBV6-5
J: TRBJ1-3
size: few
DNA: TGTGCCAGCAGTTACTCGCCGACAGGGTCTGGAAACACCATATATTTT
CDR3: CASSYSPTGSGNTIYF

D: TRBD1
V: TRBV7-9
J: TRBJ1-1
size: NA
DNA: TGTGCCAGCAGCCCCAATCGGGACAGGGGGCGGACTGAAGCTTTCTTT
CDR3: CASSPNRDRGRTEAFF

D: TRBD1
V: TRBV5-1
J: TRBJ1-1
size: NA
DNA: TGCGCCAGCAACGTATTGGGACAGCCGAACACTGAAGCTTTCTTT
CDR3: CASNVLGQPNTEAFF

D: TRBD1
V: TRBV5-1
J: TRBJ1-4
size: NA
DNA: TGCGCCAGCAGCTTGGGACAGGGATGGGCAACTAATGAAAAACTGTTTTTT
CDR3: CASSLGQGWATNEKLFF

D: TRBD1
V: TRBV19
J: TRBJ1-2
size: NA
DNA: TGTGCCAGTAGTATCTACAAATACACGGGACAGGGGATCTATGGCTACACCTTC
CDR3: CASSIYKYTGQGIYGYTF

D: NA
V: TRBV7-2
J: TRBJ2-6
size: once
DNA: TGTGCCAGCAGGGCCGGGGGGGCCAACGTCCTGACTTTC
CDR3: CASRAGGANVLTF

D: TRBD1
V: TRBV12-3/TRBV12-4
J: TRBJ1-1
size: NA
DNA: TGTGCCAGCAGTCGGACAGGGGGCACTGAAGCTTTCTTT
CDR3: CASSRTGGTEAFF

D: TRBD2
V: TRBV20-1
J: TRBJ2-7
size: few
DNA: TGCAGTGCTAGTCTAACCGGGACTAGCATCGACGAGCAGTACTTC
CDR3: CSASLTGTSIDEQYF

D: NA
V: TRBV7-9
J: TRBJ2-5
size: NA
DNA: TGTGCCAGCAGCTTAGCGACAGCGCAAGAGACCCAGTACTTC
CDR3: CASSLATAQETQYF

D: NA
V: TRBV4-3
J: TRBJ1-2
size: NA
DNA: TGCGCCAGCAGCCAAGATCGGGATCTTTACATTGACTATGGCTACACCTTC
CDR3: CASSQDRDLYIDYGYTF

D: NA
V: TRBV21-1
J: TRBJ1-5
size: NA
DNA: TGTGCCAGCAGCAAAGCTCGGCCCCAGCATTTT
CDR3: CASSKARPQHF

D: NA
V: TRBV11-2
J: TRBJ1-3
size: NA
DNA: TGTGCCAGCAGCTTACAGGGGCCTGGAAACACCATATATTTT
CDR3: CASSLQGPGNTIYF

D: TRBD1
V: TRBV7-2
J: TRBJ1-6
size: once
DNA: TGTGCCAGCAGCCTACAGGGGTTTTCACCCCTCCACTTT
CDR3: CASSLQGFSPLHF

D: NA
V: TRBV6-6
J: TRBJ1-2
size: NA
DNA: TGTGCCAGTAGTACGGGTGGCTACACCTTC
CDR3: CASSTGGYTF

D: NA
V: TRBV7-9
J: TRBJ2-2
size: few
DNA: TGTGCCAGCAGCCACAGAACAACCCCCGGGGGGCCGAACACCGGGGAGCTGTTTTTT
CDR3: CASSHRTTPGGPNTGELFF

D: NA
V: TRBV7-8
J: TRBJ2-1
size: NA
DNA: TGTGCCAGCAGCCCTGGGACACACTCCTACAATGAGCAGTTCTTC
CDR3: CASSPGTHSYNEQFF

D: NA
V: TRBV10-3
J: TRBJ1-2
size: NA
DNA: TGTGCCATCCTAAGGGGAGGATATGGCTACACCTTC
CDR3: CAILRGGYGYTF

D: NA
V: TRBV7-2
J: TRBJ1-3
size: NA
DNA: TGTGCCAGCAGCTTAAACAGGGCTGGAAACACCATATATTTT
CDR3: CASSLNRAGNTIYF

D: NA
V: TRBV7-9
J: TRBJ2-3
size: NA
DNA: TGTGCCAGCAGCTTCCAACAGGGCACGGATACGCAGTATTTT
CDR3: CASSFQQGTDTQYF

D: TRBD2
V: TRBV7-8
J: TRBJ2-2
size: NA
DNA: TGTGCCAGCAGCTTCAGCGGGGGAAGCGCCGGGGAGCTGTTTTTT
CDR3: CASSFSGGSAGELFF

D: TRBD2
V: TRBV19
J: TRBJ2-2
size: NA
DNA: TGTGCCAGTAGTATGGCGGGGGGTACCGGGGAGCTGTTTTTT
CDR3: CASSMAGGTGELFF

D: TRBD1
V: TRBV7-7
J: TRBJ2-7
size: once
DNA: TGTGCCAGCAGCCGACTGACAGGGGGCGATTACGAGCAGTACTTC
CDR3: CASSRLTGGDYEQYF

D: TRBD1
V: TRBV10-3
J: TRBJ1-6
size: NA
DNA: TGTGCCATCAGCCCACAGGGGGTCCCGAATTCACCCCTCCACTTT
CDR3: CAISPQGVPNSPLHF

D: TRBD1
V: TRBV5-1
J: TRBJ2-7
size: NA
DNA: TGCGCCAGCAGCTTGGGGTGGGACAGGAATTACGAGCAGTACTTC
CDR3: CASSLGWDRNYEQYF

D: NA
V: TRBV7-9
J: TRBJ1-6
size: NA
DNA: TGTGCCAGCAGCCCCCGGGTGGCAGGGCTAAGCTCCTATAATTCACCCCTCCACTTT
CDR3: CASSPRVAGLSSYNSPLHF

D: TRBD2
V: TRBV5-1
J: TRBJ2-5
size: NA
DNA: TGCGCCAGCAGCCCCAATGTGGGGGGGGAAGAGACCCAGTACTTC
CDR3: CASSPNVGGEETQYF

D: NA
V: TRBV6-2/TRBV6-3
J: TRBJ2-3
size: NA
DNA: TGTGCCAGCAGCATACCCACCGCGGGGTTCACAGATACGCAGTATTTT
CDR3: CASSIPTAGFTDTQYF

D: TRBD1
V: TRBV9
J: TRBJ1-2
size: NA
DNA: TGTGCCAGCAGCGAAGGGGGCACTAACTATGGCTACACCTTC
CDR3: CASSEGGTNYGYTF

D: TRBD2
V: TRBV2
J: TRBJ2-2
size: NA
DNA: TGTGCCAGCAGCCCGGTTAGCGGGGGGACCGGGGAGCTGTTTTTT
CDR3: CASSPVSGGTGELFF